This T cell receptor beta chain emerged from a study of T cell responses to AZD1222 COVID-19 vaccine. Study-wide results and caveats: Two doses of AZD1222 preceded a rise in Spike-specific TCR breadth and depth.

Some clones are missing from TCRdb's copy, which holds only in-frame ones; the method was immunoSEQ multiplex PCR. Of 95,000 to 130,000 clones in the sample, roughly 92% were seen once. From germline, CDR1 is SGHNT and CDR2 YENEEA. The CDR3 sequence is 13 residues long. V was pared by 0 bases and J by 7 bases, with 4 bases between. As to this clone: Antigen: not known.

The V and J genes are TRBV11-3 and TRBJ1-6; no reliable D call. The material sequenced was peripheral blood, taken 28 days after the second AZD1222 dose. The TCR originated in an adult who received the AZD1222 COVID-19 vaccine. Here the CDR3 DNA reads TGTGCCAGCAGCTTAGAAGGGAATTCACCCCTCCACTTT. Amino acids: CASSLEGNSPLHF.